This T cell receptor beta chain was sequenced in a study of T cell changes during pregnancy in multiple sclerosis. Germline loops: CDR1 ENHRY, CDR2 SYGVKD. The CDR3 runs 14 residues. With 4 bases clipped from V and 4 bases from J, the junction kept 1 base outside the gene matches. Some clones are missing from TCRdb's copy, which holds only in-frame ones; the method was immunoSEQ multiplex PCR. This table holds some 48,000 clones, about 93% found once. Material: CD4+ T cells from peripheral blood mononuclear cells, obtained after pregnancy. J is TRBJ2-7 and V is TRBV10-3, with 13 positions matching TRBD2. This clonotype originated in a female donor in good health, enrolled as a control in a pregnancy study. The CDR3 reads CAISGTSGSYEQYF. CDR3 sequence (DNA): TGTGCCATCAGTGGGACTAGCGGGAGTTACGAGCAGTACTTC.